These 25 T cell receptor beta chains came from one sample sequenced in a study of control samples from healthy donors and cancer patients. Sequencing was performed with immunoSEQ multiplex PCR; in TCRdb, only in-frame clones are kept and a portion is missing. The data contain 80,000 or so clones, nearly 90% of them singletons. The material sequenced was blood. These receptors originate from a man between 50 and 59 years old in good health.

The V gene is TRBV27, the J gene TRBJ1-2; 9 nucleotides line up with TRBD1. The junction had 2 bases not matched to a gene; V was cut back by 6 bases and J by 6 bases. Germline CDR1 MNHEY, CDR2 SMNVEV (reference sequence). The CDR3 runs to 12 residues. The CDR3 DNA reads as TGTGCCAGCAGGACAGGGGGAGATGGCTACACCTTC. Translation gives CASRTGGDGYTF.

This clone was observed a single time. CDR3 sequence (DNA): TGTGCCAGCTCAGAGACCGTTACAGGGCCGGGTCAGCCCCAGCATTTT. Its translation: CASSETVTGPGQPQHF. The J gene is TRBJ1-5, the V gene TRBV18, with D perhaps matching TRBD1 (6 bases). The germline V gene has CDR1 KGHSH and CDR2 LQKENI. CDR3 length: 16 amino acids. Between the trimmed V and J ends, which lost 5 bases and 6 bases, there was a span of 20 bases.

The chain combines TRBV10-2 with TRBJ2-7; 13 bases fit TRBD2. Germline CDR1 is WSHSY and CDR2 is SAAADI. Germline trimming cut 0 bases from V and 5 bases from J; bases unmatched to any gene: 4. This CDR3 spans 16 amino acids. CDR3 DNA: TGCGCCAGCAGTGAGTCGGGACTAGCGGGACCCCACGAGCAGTACTTC. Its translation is CASSESGLAGPHEQYF.

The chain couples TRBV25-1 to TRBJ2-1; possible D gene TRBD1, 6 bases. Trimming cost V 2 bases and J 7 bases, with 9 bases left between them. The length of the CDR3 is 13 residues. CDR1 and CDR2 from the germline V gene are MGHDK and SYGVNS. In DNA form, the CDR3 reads TGTGCCAGCAGTGAAGGGACATCTAATGAGCAGTTCTTC. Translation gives CASSEGTSNEQFF.

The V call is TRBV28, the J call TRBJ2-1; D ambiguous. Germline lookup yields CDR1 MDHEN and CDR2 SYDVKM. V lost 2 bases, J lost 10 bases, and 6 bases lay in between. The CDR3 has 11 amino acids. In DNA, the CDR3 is TGTGCCAGCAGTTTAAATTTGGAGCAGTTCTTC. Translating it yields CASSLNLEQFF. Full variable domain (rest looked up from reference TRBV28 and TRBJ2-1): DVKVTQSSRYLVKRTGEKVFLECVQDMDHENMFWYRQDPGLGLRLIYFSYDVKMKEKGDIPEGYSVSREKKERFSLILESASTNQTSMYLCASSLNLEQFFGPGTRLTVL.

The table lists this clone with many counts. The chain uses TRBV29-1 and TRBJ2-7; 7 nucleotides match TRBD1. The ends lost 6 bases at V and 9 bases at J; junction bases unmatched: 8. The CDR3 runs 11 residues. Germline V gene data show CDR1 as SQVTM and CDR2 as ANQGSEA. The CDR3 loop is CSVFRDRWQYF. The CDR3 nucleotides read TGCAGCGTATTCCGGGACAGATGGCAGTACTTC.

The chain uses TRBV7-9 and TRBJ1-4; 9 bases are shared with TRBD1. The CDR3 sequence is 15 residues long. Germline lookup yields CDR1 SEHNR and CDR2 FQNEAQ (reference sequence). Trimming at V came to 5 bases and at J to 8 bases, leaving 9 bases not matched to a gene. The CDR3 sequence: CASSTTGGAREKLFF. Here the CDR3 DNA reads TGTGCCAGCAGCACCACAGGGGGCGCGCGGGAAAAACTGTTTTTT.

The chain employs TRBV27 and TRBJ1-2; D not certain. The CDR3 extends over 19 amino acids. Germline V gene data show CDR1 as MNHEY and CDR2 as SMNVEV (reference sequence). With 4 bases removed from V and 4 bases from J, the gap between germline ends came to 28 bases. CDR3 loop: CASSSTSTSIYGSGYGYTF. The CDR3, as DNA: TGTGCCAGCAGTTCGACATCGACCTCTATTTACGGTTCTGGCTATGGCTACACCTTC.

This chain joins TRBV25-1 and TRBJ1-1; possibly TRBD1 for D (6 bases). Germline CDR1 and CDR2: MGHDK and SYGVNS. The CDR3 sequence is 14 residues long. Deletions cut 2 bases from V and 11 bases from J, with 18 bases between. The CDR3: CASSEPGGLLGAFF. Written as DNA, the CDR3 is TGTGCCAGCAGTGAACCGGGGGGCCTCCTCGGGGCTTTCTTT.

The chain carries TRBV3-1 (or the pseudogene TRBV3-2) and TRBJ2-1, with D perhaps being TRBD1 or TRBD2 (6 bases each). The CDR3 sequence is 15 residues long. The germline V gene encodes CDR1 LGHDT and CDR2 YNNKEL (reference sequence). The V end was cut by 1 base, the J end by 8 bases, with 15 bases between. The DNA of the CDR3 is TGTGCCAGCAGCCAAGCGGGGGCCGGGGGCGATGAGCAGTTCTTC. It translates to CASSQAGAGGDEQFF.

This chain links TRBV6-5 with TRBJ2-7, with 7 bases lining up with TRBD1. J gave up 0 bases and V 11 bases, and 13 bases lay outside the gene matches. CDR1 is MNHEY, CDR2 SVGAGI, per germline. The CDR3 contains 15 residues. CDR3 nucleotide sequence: TGTGCCGGATCCAGGACAGGTGACAGCTCCTACGAGCAGTACTTC. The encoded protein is CAGSRTGDSSYEQYF.

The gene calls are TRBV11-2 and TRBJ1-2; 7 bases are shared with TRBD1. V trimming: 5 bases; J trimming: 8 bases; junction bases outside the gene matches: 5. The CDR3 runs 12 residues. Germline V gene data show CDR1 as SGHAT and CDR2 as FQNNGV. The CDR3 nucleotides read TGTGCCAGCAGCCCTGACAGGGTCGGCTACACCTTC. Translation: CASSPDRVGYTF.

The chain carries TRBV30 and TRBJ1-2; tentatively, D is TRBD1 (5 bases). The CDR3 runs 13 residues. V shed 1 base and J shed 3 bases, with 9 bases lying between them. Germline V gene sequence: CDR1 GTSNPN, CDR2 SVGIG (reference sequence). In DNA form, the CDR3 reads TGTGCCTGGAGTGGGGGCGGAGACTATGGCTACACCTTC. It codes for CAWSGGGDYGYTF. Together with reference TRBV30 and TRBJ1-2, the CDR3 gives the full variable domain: SQTIHQWPATLVQPVGSPLSLECTVEGTSNPNLYWYRQAAGRGLQLLFYSVGIGQISSEVPQNLSASRPQDRQFILSSKKLLLSDSGFYLCAWSGGGDYGYTFGSGTRLTVV.

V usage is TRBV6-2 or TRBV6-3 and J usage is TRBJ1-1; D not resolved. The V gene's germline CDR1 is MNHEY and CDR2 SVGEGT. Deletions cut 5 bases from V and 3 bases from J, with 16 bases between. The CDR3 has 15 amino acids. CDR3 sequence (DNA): TGTGCCAGCAGTAGCCCCGGGAGGGCGTACACTGAAGCTTTCTTT. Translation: CASSSPGRAYTEAFF.

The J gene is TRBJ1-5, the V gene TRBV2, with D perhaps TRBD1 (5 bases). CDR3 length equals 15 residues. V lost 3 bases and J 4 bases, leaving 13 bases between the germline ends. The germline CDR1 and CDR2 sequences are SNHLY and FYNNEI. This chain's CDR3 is CASSEEGQSNQPQHF. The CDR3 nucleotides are TGTGCCAGCAGTGAGGAGGGGCAGTCGAATCAGCCCCAGCATTTT.

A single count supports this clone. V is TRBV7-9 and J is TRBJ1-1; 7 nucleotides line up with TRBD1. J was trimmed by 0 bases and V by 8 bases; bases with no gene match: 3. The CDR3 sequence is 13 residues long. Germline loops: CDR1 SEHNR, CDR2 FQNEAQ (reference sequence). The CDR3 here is CASGGGVNTEAFF. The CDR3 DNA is TGTGCCAGCGGAGGGGGCGTGAACACTGAAGCTTTCTTT.

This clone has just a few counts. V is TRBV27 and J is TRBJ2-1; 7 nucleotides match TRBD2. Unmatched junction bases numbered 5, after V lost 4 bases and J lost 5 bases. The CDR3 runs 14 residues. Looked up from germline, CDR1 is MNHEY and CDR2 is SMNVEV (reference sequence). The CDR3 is CASSSPGGNNEQFF. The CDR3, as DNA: TGTGCCAGCAGTTCCCCCGGGGGGAACAATGAGCAGTTCTTC.

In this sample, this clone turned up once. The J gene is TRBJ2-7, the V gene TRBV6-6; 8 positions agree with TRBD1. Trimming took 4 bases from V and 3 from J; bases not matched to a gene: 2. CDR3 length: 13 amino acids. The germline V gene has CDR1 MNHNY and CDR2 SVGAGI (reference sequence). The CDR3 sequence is CASSLDRDYEQYF. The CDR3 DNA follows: TGTGCCAGCAGTTTGGACAGGGACTACGAGCAGTACTTC.

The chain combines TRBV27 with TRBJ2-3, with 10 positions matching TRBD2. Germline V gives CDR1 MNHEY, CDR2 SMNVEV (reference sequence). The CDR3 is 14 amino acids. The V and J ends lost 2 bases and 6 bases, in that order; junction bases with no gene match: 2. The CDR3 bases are TGTGCCAGCAGTTTACTAGCGGGGGCGGATACGCAGTATTTT. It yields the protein CASSLLAGADTQYF.

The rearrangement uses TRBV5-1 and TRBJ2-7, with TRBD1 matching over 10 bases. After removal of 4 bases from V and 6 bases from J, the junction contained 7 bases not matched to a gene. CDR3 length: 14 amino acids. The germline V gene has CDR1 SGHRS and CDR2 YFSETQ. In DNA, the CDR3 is TGCGCCAGCAGCCCCGGGACAGGGGATGGCGAGCAGTACTTC. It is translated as CASSPGTGDGEQYF. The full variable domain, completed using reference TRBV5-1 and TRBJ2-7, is KAGVTQTPRYLIKTRGQQVTLSCSPISGHRSVSWYQQTPGQGLQFLFEYFSETQRNKGNFPGRFSGRQFSNSRSEMNVSTLELGDSALYLCASSPGTGDGEQYFGPGTRLTVT.

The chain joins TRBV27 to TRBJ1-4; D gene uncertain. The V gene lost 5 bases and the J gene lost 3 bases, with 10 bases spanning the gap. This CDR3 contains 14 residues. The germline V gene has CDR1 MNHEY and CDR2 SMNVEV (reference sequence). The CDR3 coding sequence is TGTGCCAGCAGTGACCGACGTTCTAATGAAAAACTGTTTTTT. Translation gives CASSDRRSNEKLFF.

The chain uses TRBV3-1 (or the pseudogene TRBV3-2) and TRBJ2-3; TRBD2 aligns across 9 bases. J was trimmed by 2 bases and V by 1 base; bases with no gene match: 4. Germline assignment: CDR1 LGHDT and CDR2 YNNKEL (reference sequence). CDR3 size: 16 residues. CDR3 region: CASSQASGGLTDTQYF. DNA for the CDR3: TGTGCCAGCAGCCAAGCCAGCGGGGGGCTCACAGATACGCAGTATTTT.

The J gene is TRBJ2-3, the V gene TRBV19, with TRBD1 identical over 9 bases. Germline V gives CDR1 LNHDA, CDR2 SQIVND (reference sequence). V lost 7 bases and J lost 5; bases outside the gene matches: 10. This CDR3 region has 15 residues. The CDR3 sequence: CASTSSTGGEDTQYF. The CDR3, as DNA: TGTGCCAGTACCTCCTCAACAGGGGGCGAAGATACGCAGTATTTT.

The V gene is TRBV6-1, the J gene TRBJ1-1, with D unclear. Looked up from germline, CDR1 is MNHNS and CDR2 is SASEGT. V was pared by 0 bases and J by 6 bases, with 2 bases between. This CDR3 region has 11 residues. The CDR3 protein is CASSEASEAFF. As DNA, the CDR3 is TGTGCCAGCAGTGAAGCATCTGAAGCTTTCTTT.

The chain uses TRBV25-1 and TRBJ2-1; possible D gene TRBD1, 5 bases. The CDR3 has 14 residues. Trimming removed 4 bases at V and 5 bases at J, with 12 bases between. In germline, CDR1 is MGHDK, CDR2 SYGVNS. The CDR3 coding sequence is TGTGCCAGCAGTGGGTCAGGGTGGGACAATGAGCAGTTCTTC. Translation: CASSGSGWDNEQFF.